This TCR beta chain was retrieved from a study of T cell responses to AZD1222 COVID-19 vaccine. The assay was immunoSEQ multiplex PCR, and TCRdb's table has in-frame clones only and misses some. The sample has about 140,000 clones, approximately 90% seen once. Concerning this clone itself: Its target is unknown.

Study results and limitations: No day 14 peak samples; only post-peak repertoires were characterized.

CDR3 length equals 18 residues. Trimming cost V 3 bases and J 6 bases; bases outside gene matches: 19. Per germline, CDR1 MNHEY and CDR2 SMNVEV (reference sequence). The rearrangement uses TRBV27 and TRBJ2-7, with 8 bases identical to TRBD1. The source is an adult in good health. This specimen was peripheral blood, taken on day 0 of AZD1222 vaccination. CDR3 nucleotide sequence: TGTGCCAGCAGTTTCGGACAGGGCTTACCCCCTCCGGTGAGCGAGCAGTACTTC. Residues: CASSFGQGLPPPVSEQYF.